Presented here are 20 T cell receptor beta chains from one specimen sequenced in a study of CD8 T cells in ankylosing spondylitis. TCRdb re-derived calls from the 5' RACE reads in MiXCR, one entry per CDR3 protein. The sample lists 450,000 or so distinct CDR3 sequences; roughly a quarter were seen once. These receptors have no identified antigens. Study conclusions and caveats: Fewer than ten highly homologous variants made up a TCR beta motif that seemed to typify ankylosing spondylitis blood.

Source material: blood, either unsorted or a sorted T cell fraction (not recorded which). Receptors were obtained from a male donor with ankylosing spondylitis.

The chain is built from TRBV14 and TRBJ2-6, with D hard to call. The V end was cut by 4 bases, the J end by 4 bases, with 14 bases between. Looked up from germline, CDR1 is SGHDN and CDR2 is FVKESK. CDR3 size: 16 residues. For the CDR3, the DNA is TGTGCCAGCAGCCCTCTTGGGCAGACCGGGGCCAACGTCCTGACTTTC. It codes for CASSPLGQTGANVLTF.

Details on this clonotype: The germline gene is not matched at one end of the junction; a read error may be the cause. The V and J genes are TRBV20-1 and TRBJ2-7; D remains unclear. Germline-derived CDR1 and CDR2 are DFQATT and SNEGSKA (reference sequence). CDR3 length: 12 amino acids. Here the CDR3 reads CSPRVPPDEQYF. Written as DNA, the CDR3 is TGCAGTCCTAGGGTCCCCCCGGACGAGCAGTACTTC.

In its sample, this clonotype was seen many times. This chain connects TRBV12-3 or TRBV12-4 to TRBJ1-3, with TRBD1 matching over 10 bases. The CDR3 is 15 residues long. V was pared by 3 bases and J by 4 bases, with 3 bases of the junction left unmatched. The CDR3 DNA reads TGTGCCAGCAGTTTGACAGGGGGCACGGGAAACACCATATATTTT. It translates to CASSLTGGTGNTIYF.

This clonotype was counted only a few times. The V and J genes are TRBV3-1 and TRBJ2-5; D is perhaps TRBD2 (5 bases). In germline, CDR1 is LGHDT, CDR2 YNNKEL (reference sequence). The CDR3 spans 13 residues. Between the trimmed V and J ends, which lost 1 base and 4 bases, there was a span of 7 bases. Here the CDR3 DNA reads TGTGCCAGCAGCCAAGTGGCGGGAGAGACCCAGTACTTC. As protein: CASSQVAGETQYF.

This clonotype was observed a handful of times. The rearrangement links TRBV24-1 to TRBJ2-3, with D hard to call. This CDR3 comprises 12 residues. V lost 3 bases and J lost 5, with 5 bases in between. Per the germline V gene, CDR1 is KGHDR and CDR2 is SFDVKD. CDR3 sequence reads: CATSDTRDTQYF. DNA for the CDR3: TGTGCCACCAGTGATACGAGAGATACGCAGTATTTT.

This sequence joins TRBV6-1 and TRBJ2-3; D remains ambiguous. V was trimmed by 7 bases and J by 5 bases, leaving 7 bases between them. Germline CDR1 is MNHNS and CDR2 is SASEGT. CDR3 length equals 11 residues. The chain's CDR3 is CASKGKDTQYF. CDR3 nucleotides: TGTGCCAGCAAGGGAAAAGATACGCAGTATTTT.

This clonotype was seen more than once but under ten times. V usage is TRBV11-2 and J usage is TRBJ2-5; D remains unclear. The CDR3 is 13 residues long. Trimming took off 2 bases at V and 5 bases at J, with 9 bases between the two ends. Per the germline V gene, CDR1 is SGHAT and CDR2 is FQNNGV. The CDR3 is CASSLLVGETQYF. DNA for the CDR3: TGTGCCAGCAGCTTATTGGTTGGCGAGACCCAGTACTTC. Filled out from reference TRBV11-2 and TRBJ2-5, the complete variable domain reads EAGVAQSPRYKIIEKRQSVAFWCNPISGHATLYWYQQILGQGPKLLIQFQNNGVVDDSQLPKDRFSAERLKGVDSTLKIQPAKLEDSAVYLCASSLLVGETQYFGPGTRLLVL.

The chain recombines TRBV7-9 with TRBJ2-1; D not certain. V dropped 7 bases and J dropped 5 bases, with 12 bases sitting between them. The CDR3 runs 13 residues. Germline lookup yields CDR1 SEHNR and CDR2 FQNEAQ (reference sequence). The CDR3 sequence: CASTLDANNEQFF. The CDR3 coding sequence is TGTGCCAGCACCCTAGACGCGAACAATGAGCAGTTCTTC.

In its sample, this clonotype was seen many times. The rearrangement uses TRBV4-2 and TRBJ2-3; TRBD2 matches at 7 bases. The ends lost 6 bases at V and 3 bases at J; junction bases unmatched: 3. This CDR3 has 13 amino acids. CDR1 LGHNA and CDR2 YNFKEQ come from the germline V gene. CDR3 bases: TGTGCCAGCAGTTCCGGGAGGACAGATACGCAGTATTTT. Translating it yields CASSSGRTDTQYF.

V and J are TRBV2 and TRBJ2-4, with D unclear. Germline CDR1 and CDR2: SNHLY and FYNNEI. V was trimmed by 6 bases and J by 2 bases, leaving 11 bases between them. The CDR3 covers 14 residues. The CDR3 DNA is TGTGCCAGCAGCCAGTCGGGTACCAAAAACATTCAGTACTTC. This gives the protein CASSQSGTKNIQYF.

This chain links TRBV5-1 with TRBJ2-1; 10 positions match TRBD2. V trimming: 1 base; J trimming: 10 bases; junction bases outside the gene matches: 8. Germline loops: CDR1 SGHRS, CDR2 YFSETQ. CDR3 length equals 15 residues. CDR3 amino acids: CASSLTTLAGDEQFF. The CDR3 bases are TGCGCCAGCAGCTTGACGACCCTAGCGGGAGACGAGCAGTTCTTC. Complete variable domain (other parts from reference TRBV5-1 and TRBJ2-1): KAGVTQTPRYLIKTRGQQVTLSCSPISGHRSVSWYQQTPGQGLQFLFEYFSETQRNKGNFPGRFSGRQFSNSRSEMNVSTLELGDSALYLCASSLTTLAGDEQFFGPGTRLTVL.

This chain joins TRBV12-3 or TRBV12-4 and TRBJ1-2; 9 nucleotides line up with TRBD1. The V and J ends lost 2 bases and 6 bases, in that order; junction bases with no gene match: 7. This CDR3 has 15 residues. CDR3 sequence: CASSLWDRANNGYTF. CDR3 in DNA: TGTGCCAGCAGTTTATGGGACAGGGCGAATAATGGCTACACCTTC.

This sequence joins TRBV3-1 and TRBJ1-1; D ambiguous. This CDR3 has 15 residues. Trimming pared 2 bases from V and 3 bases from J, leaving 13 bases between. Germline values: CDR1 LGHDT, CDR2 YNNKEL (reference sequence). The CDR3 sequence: CASSQPGLGDTEAFF. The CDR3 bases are TGTGCCAGCAGCCAACCGGGTCTTGGGGACACTGAAGCTTTCTTT.

The CDR3 nucleotides are TGTGCCAGCAGTTTTCACAGGTTCGCAGAAGGGGGCTACACCTTC. It is translated as CASSFHRFAEGGYTF. The rearrangement joins TRBV12-3 or TRBV12-4 to TRBJ1-2; D possibly corresponds to TRBD1 (5 bases). This CDR3 contains 15 residues. Trimming left V 3 bases short and J 8 bases short, with 19 bases between.

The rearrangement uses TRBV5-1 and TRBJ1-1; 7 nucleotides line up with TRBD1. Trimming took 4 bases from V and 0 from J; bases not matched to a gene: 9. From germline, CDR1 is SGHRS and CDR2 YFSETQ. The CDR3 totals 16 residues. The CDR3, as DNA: TGCGCCAGCAGCCCTCGGGACAGTAGCATGAACACTGAAGCTTTCTTT. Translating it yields CASSPRDSSMNTEAFF.

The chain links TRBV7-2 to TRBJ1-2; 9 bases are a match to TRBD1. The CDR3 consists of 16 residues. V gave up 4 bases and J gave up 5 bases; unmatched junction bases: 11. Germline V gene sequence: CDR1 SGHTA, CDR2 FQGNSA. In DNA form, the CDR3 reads TGTGCCAGCAGCTCTACCGGGACAGGGTGGGAGTATGGCTACACCTTC. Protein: CASSSTGTGWEYGYTF. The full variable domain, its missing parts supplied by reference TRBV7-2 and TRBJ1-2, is GAGVSQSPSNKVTEKGKDVELRCDPISGHTALYWYRQSLGQGLEFLIYFQGNSAPDKSGLPSDRFSAERTGGSVSTLTIQRTQQEDSAVYLCASSSTGTGWEYGYTFGSGTRLTVV.

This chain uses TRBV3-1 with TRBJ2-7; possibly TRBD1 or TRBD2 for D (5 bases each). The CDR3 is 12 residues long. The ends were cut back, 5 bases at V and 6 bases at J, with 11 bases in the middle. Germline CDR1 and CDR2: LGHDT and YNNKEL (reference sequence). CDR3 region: CASSYRDGEQYV. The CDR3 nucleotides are TGTGCCAGCAGCTACCGGGACGGCGAGCAGTACGTC.

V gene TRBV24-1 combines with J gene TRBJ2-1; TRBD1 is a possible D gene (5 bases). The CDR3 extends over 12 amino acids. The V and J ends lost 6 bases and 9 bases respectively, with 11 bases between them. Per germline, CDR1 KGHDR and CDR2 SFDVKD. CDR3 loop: CATSITRGEQFF. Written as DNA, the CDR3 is TGTGCCACCAGTATCACAAGGGGTGAGCAGTTCTTC.

The CDR3 bases are TGCAGTGCTAGAGCCGACAGAGATCAGCCCCAGCATTTT. This gives the protein CSARADRDQPQHF. The genes are TRBV20-1 and TRBJ1-5; possibly TRBD1 for D (5 bases). CDR3 size: 13 residues. Trimming took off 1 base at V and 5 bases at J, with 9 bases between the two ends. Germline loops: CDR1 DFQATT, CDR2 SNEGSKA (reference sequence).

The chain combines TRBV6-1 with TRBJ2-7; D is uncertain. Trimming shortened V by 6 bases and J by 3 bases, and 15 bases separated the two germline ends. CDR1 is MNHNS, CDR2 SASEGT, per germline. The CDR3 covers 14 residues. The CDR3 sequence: CASRWSGPIYEQYF. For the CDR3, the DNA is TGTGCCAGCAGATGGTCTGGCCCTATCTACGAGCAGTACTTC.